This TCR beta chain was retrieved from a study of cytomegalovirus exposure and HLA in healthy donors. General observations from the study: Being productive about 90% or about 30% of the time was typical of most TCR beta V segments in an earlier analysis.

The primer mix had 60 Vbeta and 13 Jbeta primers. Generated by immunoSEQ multiplex PCR, the TCRdb table keeps only in-frame clones and is missing some. The table lists over 200,000 clones, approximately 80% of them singletons. CDR3 size: 15 residues. Trimming removed 4 bases at V and 2 bases at J, with 15 bases between. From germline, CDR1 is MGHRA and CDR2 YSYEKL. This clone was detected a few times. Antigen specificity is unknown. This chain links TRBV4-1 with TRBJ2-7, with D unclear. Sequenced material: PBMCs. The sequence was obtained from a woman between 40 and 50 years old in good health and CMV-seronegative. This CDR3 is CASSREGGVAYEQYF. CDR3 DNA sequence: TGCGCCAGCAGCCGAGAAGGCGGAGTCGCCTACGAGCAGTACTTC.